Presented here are 32 T cell receptor beta chains from one specimen sequenced in a study of blood T cell repertoires in COVID-19. Sequencing used immunoSEQ multiplex PCR; TCRdb keeps in-frame clones, though not all of them. The table includes 210,000 or so clones, about four fifths detected once. Sequences were obtained from PBMCs or T cells enriched from blood (not recorded which). The receptors derive from a woman between 45 and 65 years old who had been exposed to COVID-19.

V gene TRBV10-3 combines with J gene TRBJ1-1; D call uncertain. Germline CDR1 ENHRY, CDR2 SYGVKD. This CDR3 region has 13 residues. V was cut by 2 bases and J by 7 bases, with 11 bases left in between. The CDR3 region has the DNA TGTGCCATCAGTGAGGGGCGGGAGGATGAAGCTTTCTTT. As protein: CAISEGREDEAFF.

This CDR3 reads CASSEGPRVGGEKLFF. As DNA, the CDR3 is TGTGCCAGCAGTGAAGGTCCCAGGGTCGGTGGCGAAAAACTGTTTTTT. The V call is TRBV6-1, the J call TRBJ1-4; D is possibly TRBD1 (5 bases). Germline V gene sequence: CDR1 MNHNS, CDR2 SASEGT. The V end lost 1 base, the J end lost 8 bases, and 17 bases lay between the germline ends. This CDR3 contains 16 residues.

The J gene is TRBJ1-1, the V gene TRBV2; 7 bases are shared with TRBD1. The germline V gene has CDR1 SNHLY and CDR2 FYNNEI. Trimming took 11 bases from V and 10 from J; bases not matched to a gene: 10. CDR3 length: 11 amino acids. CDR3 nucleotide sequence: TGTGCCCGTCAAGGGACAGTAAGAGCTTTCTTT. Its translation: CARQGTVRAFF.

The rearrangement uses TRBV6-4 and TRBJ1-1; no firm D call. The germline gives CDR1 MRHNA, CDR2 SNTAGT. This CDR3 has 13 amino acids. Trimming removed 6 bases from V and 1 base from J, with 9 bases in between. CDR3 residues: CASRNTANTEAFF. The DNA of the CDR3 is TGTGCCAGCAGAAATACAGCGAACACTGAAGCTTTCTTT.

The chain recombines TRBV5-6 with TRBJ1-6; D not resolved. Trimming shortened V by 2 bases and J by 7 bases, and 16 bases separated the two germline ends. This CDR3 has 16 amino acids. The germline V gene has CDR1 SGHDT and CDR2 YYEEEE. CDR3 residues: CASSLVDDTGNSPLHF. CDR3 sequence (DNA): TGTGCCAGCAGCTTAGTCGATGACACGGGGAATTCACCCCTCCACTTT.

The chain uses TRBV19 and TRBJ1-1; 9 bases align to TRBD1. CDR1 LNHDA and CDR2 SQIVND come from the germline V gene (reference sequence). The ends lost 5 bases at V and 6 bases at J; junction bases unmatched: 4. This CDR3 has 13 residues. CDR3 residues: CASSGQGISEAFF. In DNA form, the CDR3 reads TGTGCCAGTAGTGGACAGGGGATCTCTGAAGCTTTCTTT.

This chain joins TRBV4-3 and TRBJ2-3; 7 bases are a match to TRBD2. The CDR3 has 16 residues. Trimming removed 4 bases from V and 6 bases from J; junction bases left unmatched: 13. CDR1 and CDR2 (germline): LGHNA, YSLEER. CDR3 in amino acids: CASSPGLLIGGDTQYF. CDR3 DNA: TGCGCCAGCAGCCCGGGACTCCTAATCGGGGGGGATACGCAGTATTTT.

This chain uses TRBV6-1 with TRBJ1-5; no clear D gene. Trimming stripped 2 bases from V and 3 bases from J, with 11 bases between. The CDR3 is made up of 15 amino acids. Per the germline V gene, CDR1 is MNHNS and CDR2 is SASEGT. This chain's CDR3 is CASSERGPPNQPQHF. The CDR3, as DNA: TGTGCCAGCAGTGAAAGAGGCCCGCCCAATCAGCCCCAGCATTTT.

The J gene is TRBJ1-1, the V gene TRBV12-3 or TRBV12-4; D is perhaps TRBD1 (5 bases). Trimming took 6 bases from V and 5 from J, leaving 13 bases between them. The CDR3 consists of 13 residues. This CDR3 is CASSDSLMTEAFF. CDR3 DNA sequence: TGTGCCAGCAGCGACAGTTTAATGACTGAAGCTTTCTTT.

V usage is TRBV12-3 or TRBV12-4 and J usage is TRBJ1-2, with D unclear. The V end was cut by 8 bases, the J end by 0 bases, with 7 bases between. The CDR3 extends over 12 amino acids. In DNA form, the CDR3 reads TGTGCCAGCCTAGCTGCTAACTATGGCTACACCTTC. This sequence encodes CASLAANYGYTF.

The chain combines TRBV25-1 with TRBJ1-5, with 8 bases fitting TRBD1. The CDR3 totals 15 residues. The V segment lost 5 bases and the J segment 8 bases; nucleotides outside the gene matches: 11. CDR1 MGHDK and CDR2 SYGVNS come from the germline V gene. The CDR3 DNA sequence: TGTGCCAGCAGTTCCCCCTCAGGGGGCTCGGAGCCCCAGCATTTT. Protein sequence: CASSSPSGGSEPQHF.

This clone was seen many times. The gene calls are TRBV6-6 and TRBJ1-5; 7 positions agree with TRBD1. CDR3 length: 16 amino acids. Germline assignment: CDR1 MNHNY and CDR2 SVGAGI (reference sequence). V lost 0 bases and J lost 4; bases outside the gene matches: 6. CDR3 coding DNA: TGTGCCAGCAGTTACTCGGAAGTGACAGGGAATCAGCCCCAGCATTTT. Amino acid sequence: CASSYSEVTGNQPQHF.

V usage is TRBV10-3 and J usage is TRBJ2-1; the D gene is possibly TRBD2 (5 bases). There are 17 residues in the CDR3. The germline V gene has CDR1 ENHRY and CDR2 SYGVKD. Trimming shortened V by 4 bases and J by 0 bases, and 16 bases separated the two germline ends. The chain's CDR3 is CAISVRTHRSSYNEQFF. Written as DNA, the CDR3 is TGTGCCATCAGTGTTAGGACTCACCGAAGCTCCTACAATGAGCAGTTCTTC.

This chain links TRBV12-5 with TRBJ2-1; the D gene is possibly TRBD2 (7 bases). CDR1 and CDR2 (germline): LGHNT, FRNRAP. CDR3 length: 19 residues. The V and J ends lost 5 bases and 7 bases respectively, with 30 bases between them. The CDR3 sequence: CASGPLGEGGATGRNEQFF. In nucleotides, the CDR3 is TGTGCTAGTGGTCCTCTCGGGGAGGGGGGGGCCACGGGTCGGAATGAGCAGTTCTTC.

This chain links TRBV19 with TRBJ1-1; 7 nucleotides align to TRBD1. Germline CDR1 is LNHDA and CDR2 is SQIVND (reference sequence). The CDR3 consists of 16 residues. The J segment lost 7 bases and the V segment lost 1 base, leaving 12 bases of the junction unmatched. The CDR3 DNA sequence: TGTGCCAGTAGTATAGGCCCCACAGGGGCGCGGGTTGAAGCTTTCTTT. It yields the protein CASSIGPTGARVEAFF.

This clone appeared many times. The V call is TRBV5-4, the J call TRBJ2-5; weak D call: TRBD1 (6 bases). This CDR3 is built from 14 residues. Trimming stripped 4 bases from V and 2 bases from J, with 12 bases between. Germline V gene lookup returns CDR1 SGHNT and CDR2 YYREEE (reference sequence). The CDR3 DNA reads as TGTGCCAGCAGCACCAAGAGGGGGCAAGAGACCCAGTACTTC. This gives the protein CASSTKRGQETQYF.

The chain recombines TRBV6-5 with TRBJ2-3; D is perhaps TRBD2 (6 bases). The CDR3 loop spans 15 amino acids. Germline V gene data show CDR1 as MNHEY and CDR2 as SVGAGI. The V gene lost 7 bases and the J gene lost 2 bases, with 16 bases spanning the gap. CDR3 protein: CASTVGGEPTDTQYF. CDR3 DNA: TGTGCCAGCACAGTGGGCGGGGAGCCCACAGATACGCAGTATTTT.

This rearrangement joins TRBV18 to TRBJ1-1, with 9 bases matching TRBD1. This CDR3 is built from 15 residues. Unmatched junction bases numbered 4, after V lost 0 bases and J lost 5 bases. Germline V gene sequence: CDR1 KGHSH, CDR2 LQKENI. The CDR3 loop reads CASSPPTGGGTEAFF. CDR3 sequence (DNA): TGTGCCAGCTCACCACCGACAGGGGGAGGGACTGAAGCTTTCTTT.

The chain uses TRBV30 and TRBJ2-5; 8 bases fit TRBD1. V dropped 4 bases and J dropped 4; count of bases not matched to a gene: 8. This CDR3 spans 14 amino acids. The V gene's germline CDR1 is GTSNPN and CDR2 SVGIG (reference sequence). The CDR3 is CAWISGQGIETQYF. CDR3 bases: TGTGCCTGGATAAGCGGACAGGGAATAGAGACCCAGTACTTC.

This clone appeared many times. The chain recombines TRBV11-2 with TRBJ1-6; no clear D gene. V was trimmed by 0 bases and J by 10 bases, leaving 7 bases between them. This CDR3 comprises 13 residues. Germline V lookup: CDR1 SGHAT, CDR2 FQNNGV. The CDR3 spells CASSLERFSPLHF. CDR3 nucleotides: TGTGCCAGCAGCTTAGAGCGCTTCTCACCCCTCCACTTT. The variable domain in full, with the rest retrieved from reference TRBV11-2 and TRBJ1-6, is EAGVAQSPRYKIIEKRQSVAFWCNPISGHATLYWYQQILGQGPKLLIQFQNNGVVDDSQLPKDRFSAERLKGVDSTLKIQPAKLEDSAVYLCASSLERFSPLHFGNGTRLTVT.

The CDR3 here is CASSPRGDTQYF. For the CDR3, the DNA is TGTGCCAGCAGTCCACGAGGAGATACGCAGTATTTT. The chain carries TRBV27 and TRBJ2-3; no firm D call. V lost 5 bases to trimming and J lost 5 bases, with 8 bases between them. There are 12 residues in the CDR3. Germline V gene sequence: CDR1 MNHEY, CDR2 SMNVEV (reference sequence).

The chain uses TRBV5-1 and TRBJ2-7, with 11 bases fitting TRBD1. CDR3 size: 16 residues. Germline CDR1 reads SGHRS; CDR2 reads YFSETQ. V trimming: 1 base; J trimming: 2 bases; junction bases outside the gene matches: 5. CDR3 loop: CASSLRGQGGPYEQYF. As DNA, the CDR3 is TGCGCCAGCAGCTTGCGGGGACAGGGGGGCCCCTACGAGCAGTACTTC.

This chain uses TRBV29-1 with TRBJ1-2; D might be TRBD1 (6 bases). V was clipped by 5 bases and J by 8 bases, with 12 bases between them. CDR1 is SQVTM and CDR2 is ANQGSEA in the germline V gene. There are 11 residues in the CDR3. CDR3 sequence: CSVPTGKGYTF. CDR3 DNA sequence: TGCAGCGTTCCAACAGGGAAAGGCTACACCTTC.

V is TRBV2 and J is TRBJ2-5, with 8 bases lining up with TRBD1. The germline V gene has CDR1 SNHLY and CDR2 FYNNEI. V trimming: 4 bases; J trimming: 4 bases; junction bases outside the gene matches: 11. This CDR3 is built from 16 residues. Here the CDR3 DNA reads TGTGCCAGCAGTGGCGGACAGGGCAGAGGGGTAGAGACCCAGTACTTC. Its translation is CASSGGQGRGVETQYF.

The chain is built from TRBV9 and TRBJ1-5; 10 bases line up with TRBD1. V trimming: 3 bases; J trimming: 7 bases; junction bases outside the gene matches: 4. This CDR3 is built from 14 residues. Germline V gene data show CDR1 as SGDLS and CDR2 as YYNGEE. The DNA for the CDR3 is TGTGCCAGCAGCGCTGGACAGGGGGACCAGCCCCAGCATTTT. It codes for CASSAGQGDQPQHF.

This chain connects TRBV7-9 to TRBJ1-4, with D unclear. Germline loops: CDR1 SEHNR, CDR2 FQNEAQ (reference sequence). V lost 6 bases and J lost 6, with 14 bases in between. This CDR3 region has 14 residues. DNA for the CDR3: TGTGCCAGCAGTACCACCGGGAGCGATGAAAAACTGTTTTTT. Translation: CASSTTGSDEKLFF.

The chain links TRBV13 to TRBJ1-1, with 8 bases aligning to TRBD1. The CDR3 has 13 amino acids. J gave up 4 bases and V 4 bases, and 2 bases lay outside the gene matches. The germline CDR1 and CDR2 sequences are PRHDT and FYEKMQ (reference sequence). In DNA form, the CDR3 reads TGTGCCAGCAGCTCCAGGGGGCTCACTGAAGCTTTCTTT. Translating gives CASSSRGLTEAFF.

This chain joins TRBV4-3 and TRBJ2-3, with 8 bases that match TRBD2. The ends lost 1 base at V and 3 bases at J; junction bases unmatched: 12. The V gene's germline CDR1 is LGHNA and CDR2 YSLEER. The CDR3 spans 18 residues. CDR3 in amino acids: CASSQATGGGRTTDTQYF. DNA of the CDR3: TGCGCCAGCAGCCAAGCCACCGGCGGGGGGCGTACGACAGATACGCAGTATTTT.

This chain links TRBV15 with TRBJ1-2, with no clear D. From germline, CDR1 is LNHNV and CDR2 YYDKDF (reference sequence). V lost 5 bases to trimming and J lost 1 base, with 11 bases between them. CDR3 length: 14 amino acids. CDR3 protein: CATSEPEGNYGYTF. Here the CDR3 DNA reads TGTGCCACCAGCGAGCCTGAGGGTAACTATGGCTACACCTTC.

This clone was counted between two and nine times. The gene calls are TRBV7-2 and TRBJ2-1, with 9 bases lining up with TRBD2. The V segment lost 5 bases and the J segment 4 bases; nucleotides outside the gene matches: 9. The CDR3 loop spans 16 amino acids. CDR1 and CDR2 (germline): SGHTA, FQGNSA. The CDR3 region has the DNA TGTGCCAGCAGCCCGGGTCAGCGGGGGGCATACAATGAGCAGTTCTTC. Translated, it gives CASSPGQRGAYNEQFF. The variable domain in full, with the rest retrieved from reference TRBV7-2 and TRBJ2-1, is GAGVSQSPSNKVTEKGKDVELRCDPISGHTALYWYRQSLGQGLEFLIYFQGNSAPDKSGLPSDRFSAERTGGSVSTLTIQRTQQEDSAVYLCASSPGQRGAYNEQFFGPGTRLTVL.

This clone appeared once. The chain is built from TRBV6-2 or TRBV6-3 and TRBJ1-1; 8 nucleotides align to TRBD1. The germline V gene encodes CDR1 MNHEY and CDR2 SVGEGT. With 6 bases clipped from V and 5 bases from J, the junction kept 14 bases outside the gene matches. This CDR3 is 16 amino acids long. For the CDR3, the DNA is TGTGCCAGCAGCTCGTGGACAGGGCAAGGAGGTACTGAAGCTTTCTTT. Residues: CASSSWTGQGGTEAFF.

This clone was seen a handful of times. DNA of the CDR3: TGTGCCAGCAGCTTAATACGGGACACGCGATTCTCTGGGGCCAACGTCCTGACTTTC. Translating it yields CASSLIRDTRFSGANVLTF. The chain uses TRBV7-8 and TRBJ2-6, with D maybe TRBD1 (6 bases). The length of the CDR3 is 19 residues. Germline lookup yields CDR1 SGHVS and CDR2 FQNEAQ. V was cut by 2 bases and J by 0 bases, with 17 bases left in between.